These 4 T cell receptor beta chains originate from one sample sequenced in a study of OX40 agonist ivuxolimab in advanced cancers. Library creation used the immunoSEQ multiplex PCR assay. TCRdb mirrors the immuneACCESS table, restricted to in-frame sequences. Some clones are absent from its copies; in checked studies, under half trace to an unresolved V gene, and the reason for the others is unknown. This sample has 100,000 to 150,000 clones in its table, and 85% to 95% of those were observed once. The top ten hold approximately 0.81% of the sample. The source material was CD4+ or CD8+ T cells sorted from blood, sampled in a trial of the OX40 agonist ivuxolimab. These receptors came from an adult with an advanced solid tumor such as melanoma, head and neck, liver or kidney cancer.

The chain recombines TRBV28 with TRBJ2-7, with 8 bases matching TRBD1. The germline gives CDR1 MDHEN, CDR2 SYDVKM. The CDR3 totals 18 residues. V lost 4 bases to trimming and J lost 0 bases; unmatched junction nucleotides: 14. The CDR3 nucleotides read TGTGCCAGCAGTTCGGCTTCCATCGACAGGGGCAGCTCCTACGAGCAGTACTTC. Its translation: CASSSASIDRGSSYEQYF.

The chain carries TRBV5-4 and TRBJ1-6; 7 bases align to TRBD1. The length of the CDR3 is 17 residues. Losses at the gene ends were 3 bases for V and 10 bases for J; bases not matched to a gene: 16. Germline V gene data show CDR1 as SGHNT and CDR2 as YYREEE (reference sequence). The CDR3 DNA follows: TGTGCCAGCAGCTCCACCCTAGGACAGGCCAAGGGGTCACCCCTCCACTTT. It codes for CASSSTLGQAKGSPLHF.

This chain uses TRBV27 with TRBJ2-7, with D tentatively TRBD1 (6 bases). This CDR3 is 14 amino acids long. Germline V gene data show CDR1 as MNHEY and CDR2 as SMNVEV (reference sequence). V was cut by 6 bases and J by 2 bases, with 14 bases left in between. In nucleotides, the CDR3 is TGTGCCAGCAGGCGCGAACAGGGTCCCTACGAGCAGTACTTC. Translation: CASRREQGPYEQYF.

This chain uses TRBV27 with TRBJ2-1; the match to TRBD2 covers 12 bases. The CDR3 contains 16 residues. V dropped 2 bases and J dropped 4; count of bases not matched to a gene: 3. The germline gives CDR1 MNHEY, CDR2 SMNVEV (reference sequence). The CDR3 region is CASSLVLAGGYNEQFF. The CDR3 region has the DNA TGTGCCAGCAGTTTAGTCCTAGCGGGGGGGTACAATGAGCAGTTCTTC.